What follows describes a single T cell receptor beta chain. This clone occurred once. The specificity of this receptor is unknown. Base qualities are missing; no much larger clone stands one base away. This sample is drawn from a study of cytomegalovirus exposure and HLA in healthy donors (dated by TCRdb to the late 2010s). About the study as a whole: The 666 repertoires of the first cohort and the roughly 120 validation repertoires were produced on the same platform, according to a later analysis. The study aimed to test whether cataloging public T cell receptors could reveal signatures of past pathogen exposure. In addition to the first cohort of about 650 subjects, a separate validation cohort of 120 different subjects was used. High-throughput TCR immunosequencing, statistical association of individual TCRs with disease status, and machine learning were combined to predict cytomegalovirus infection status.

The germline V gene supplies CDR1 SGHDN and CDR2 FVKESK. From the cysteine through the phenylalanine, the CDR3 covers 15 amino acids. Just the 45-base CDR3 DNA is kept, in frame starting at base 1. V ends up 3 bases short and J 3 bases short, with an unmatched junction base count of 7. The receptor library was made with the immunoSEQ multiplex PCR assay. The source study handled its data this way. A statistical classification framework was built to diagnose cytomegalovirus status from the catalog of TCR beta chain sequences. TCRdb holds this immuneACCESS table with in-frame rearrangements only. Some clones are missing; in checked studies, unresolved V genes explain under half, and the rest has no known cause. The V and J calls and the clone size are those of that table, but D and trimming were determined from the DNA. The sample table records about 160,000 clones; roughly nine tenths of these occur just once. The ten largest make up roughly 5.8% of the sample.

What the research found in general, with its limitations: The validation cohort had no HLA typing available for a later analysis, so co-occurrence within that cohort was assessed over all 130 or so repertoires. In vitro tests confirmed that a few of the cytomegalovirus-associated TCR beta chains recognize cytomegalovirus antigens. Most TCR sequences were observed very rarely across donors, whereas some public TCRs were present in many individuals. Of the cluster scores, 90% to 95% were above 0 in a later analysis, which found that TCRs clustered in the first cohort also tended to co-occur in the 95 to 150 validation repertoires. Cytomegalovirus status was reported to be diagnosed by the classifier with high specificity and sensitivity in both the original and validation cohorts. A total of fewer than 200 TCR beta chains were listed by the study as associated with cytomegalovirus. The authors suggested that the approach could potentially be generalized to other disease states and immunological phenotypes.

The donors belonged to the validation cohort of around 130 subjects, which was separate from the roughly 700-subject first cohort. This receptor was identified in a woman under 40 in good health and CMV-seronegative. The rearranged segments are TRBV14 and TRBJ2-7; 8 bases in the middle match TRBD1. Sample: PBMCs. In nucleotide form, the sequence is TGTGCCAGCAGCCATGGCAGGGGGCGGGACTACGAGCAGTACTTC. Translated, it gives CASSHGRGRDYEQYF.